This is a list of T cell receptor beta chains from one sample in a study of blood T cell repertoires in COVID-19. Repertoires were generated with immunoSEQ multiplex PCR, while TCRdb's copy carries only in-frame clones and drops some. The sample yields some 360,000 clones, approximately 87% seen once. Input material: peripheral blood. These TCRs come from a woman aged 55-70 years with COVID-19, enrolled during active disease. CDR3s include the opening cysteine and the closing phenylalanine or tryptophan. The D gene is left open where the match is weak. Part of the rows lack a size; the others show once, few, many or a class for expanded clones.

>TRBV28|TRBJ1-6|once|-
TGTGCCAGCAGGGAGACAGACCTCTATAATTCACCCCTCCACTTT
CASRETDLYNSPLHF
>TRBV5-6|TRBJ2-1|-|-
TGTGCCAGCAGCTTGCCTGGGAGCTCCTACAATGAGCAGTTCTTC
CASSLPGSSYNEQFF
>TRBV6-1|TRBJ1-5|-|-
TGTGCCAGCAGTGTAAGCCGGACAGCTAGCAATCAGCCCCAGCATTTT
CASSVSRTASNQPQHF
>TRBV7-9|TRBJ2-1|once|-
TGTGCCAGCAGCTTAGCGCCGGAGAATGAGCAGTTCTTC
CASSLAPENEQFF
>TRBV5-5|TRBJ2-1|-|-
TGTGCCAGCAGCCTGGACTCCCCGGTGGTTGAGCAGTTCTTC
CASSLDSPVVEQFF
>TRBV2|TRBJ2-2|-|TRBD1
TGTGCCAGCAGGTACAGGGGCACCGGGGAGCTGTTTTTT
CASRYRGTGELFF
>TRBV5-1|TRBJ2-5|-|-
TGCGCCAGCAGCTTGGCGGCAGGACAAGAGACCCAGTACTTC
CASSLAAGQETQYF
>TRBV5-5|TRBJ1-6|-|-
TGTGCCAGCAGCTTATTCCCCGTCTCACCCCTCCACTTT
CASSLFPVSPLHF
>TRBV30|TRBJ1-5|-|TRBD1
TGTGCCTGGAGCGGGACAGGGAATCAGCCCCAGCATTTT
CAWSGTGNQPQHF
>TRBV5-4|TRBJ1-4|-|-
TGTGCCAGCAGCTCGCGGACAGAAGGGAATGAAAAACTGTTTTTT
CASSSRTEGNEKLFF
>TRBV5-4|TRBJ2-7|-|TRBD1
TGTGCCAGCAGCTTCGACAGGGGCTCCTACGAGCAGTACTTC
CASSFDRGSYEQYF
>TRBV7-2|TRBJ2-3|-|-
TGTGCCAGCAGCCCCTATGGAGATACGCAGTATTTT
CASSPYGDTQYF
>TRBV3-1/TRBV3-2|TRBJ2-1|once|TRBD2
TGTGCCAGCAGCCAACAAACTAGCGGGGGCGAGCAGTTCTTC
CASSQQTSGGEQFF
>TRBV7-9|TRBJ1-2|-|TRBD1
TGTGCCAGCAGCCCATCGGGACAGAATGGCTACACCTTC
CASSPSGQNGYTF
>TRBV29-1|TRBJ1-2|-|-
TGCAGCGTTGTTACAGGGCCACGAAACTATGGCTACACCTTC
CSVVTGPRNYGYTF
>TRBV5-1|TRBJ2-7|-|-
TGCGCCAGCAGCACCGGACAGGAGGGCTACGAGCAGTACTTC
CASSTGQEGYEQYF
>TRBV29-1|TRBJ2-5|-|TRBD2
TGCAGCGTTGAGGTGCAGCGGGGGGGCCGGGGAGAGACCCAGTACTTC
CSVEVQRGGRGETQYF
>TRBV19|TRBJ2-4|-|-
TGTGCCAGTAGTTACAGGGAAAACATTCAGTACTTC
CASSYRENIQYF
>TRBV5-1|TRBJ1-1|-|TRBD1
TGCGCCAGCAGCACCCCGGGACAGGGGTCTGAAGCTTTCTTT
CASSTPGQGSEAFF
>TRBV9|TRBJ2-2|-|-
TGTGCCAGCAGCGCATCAGGGTCGGCCACCGGGGAGCTGTTTTTT
CASSASGSATGELFF
>TRBV6-5|TRBJ2-7|-|-
TGTGCCAGCAGTTACGGAGGGGCGGTGACCTCCTACGAGCAGTACTTC
CASSYGGAVTSYEQYF
>TRBV2|TRBJ2-4|-|TRBD2
TGTGCCAGCACAGGCGGGGGGGCCGTCAAAAACATTCAGTACTTC
CASTGGGAVKNIQYF
>TRBV7-2|TRBJ2-2|-|-
TGTGCCAGCAGCTTAGTGATAACAGGGAACACCGGGGAGCTGTTTTTT
CASSLVITGNTGELFF
>TRBV4-2|TRBJ1-2|-|-
TGTGCCAGCAGCCAAGGGGGGCTAGATGGCTACACCTTC
CASSQGGLDGYTF